This T cell receptor (beta chain) was identified during a study of response to subunit inactivated influenza vaccine. Germline-derived CDR1 and CDR2 are SGHDT and YYEEEE. The CDR3 covers 15 residues. Trimming removed 4 bases from V and 7 bases from J; junction bases left unmatched: 13. TCRdb redid the calling of the RT-PCR reads with MiXCR, one entry per CDR3 protein. The sample gives over 150,000 distinct CDR3 sequences, approximately 12% of which show up once; roughly a third is in the top ten. General observations from the study: The authors proposed limited new T cell recruitment per seasonal influenza vaccination.

In regard to this clonotype: Its antigen is unidentified. This may stem from a read error, because a much larger clone lies one nucleotide away.

The TCR comes from a man aged 45-69 years who received an inactivated influenza vaccine. Here the sequenced sample was CD8+ T cells sorted from PBMCs, taken approximately 25 months after vaccination. The V call is TRBV5-6, the J call TRBJ1-2; 7 bases line up with TRBD1. The CDR3 bases are TGTGCCAGCAGCCCCTGGCCAGGGGGGGGGCTTGGCTACACCTTC. Translated, it gives CASSPWPGGGLGYTF.